This TCR beta chain was retrieved from a study of shared clonotypes between healthy human individuals. The naive CD8 population came from CD45RO-negative cells selected for CCR7, without terminally differentiated effector memory CD45RA+ cells. Every one of the donors was a Caucasian adult that lived in Nashville, Tennessee. Trimming took off 5 bases at V and 1 base at J, with 14 bases between the two ends. Germline assignment: CDR1 SEHNR and CDR2 FQNEAQ (reference sequence). The CDR3 loop spans 15 amino acids. Profiled with immunoSEQ multiplex PCR; TCRdb holds only in-frame clones, not every one. The sample has about 2 million clones, over 85% seen once. Of note for this clone: The antigen remains unidentified.

Study-wide results and limits: Rarefaction indicated that sorted-subset sequencing remained incomplete although depth was large. There were few donors, and this limited the genetic and exposure-history diversity represented. The sharing of about 5.3% of naive CD4 clonotypes was seen across a handful of donors.

The TCR originated in a man younger than 30 in good health. The V and J genes are TRBV7-9 and TRBJ1-1, with a possible D match to TRBD1 (5 bases). Sequencing was done on a sample of naive CD8+ T cells sorted from blood. The CDR3 is CASSPGVSENTEAFF. CDR3 sequence (DNA): TGTGCCAGCAGCCCGGGGGTGTCAGAGAACACTGAAGCTTTCTTT.